This T cell receptor (beta chain) was profiled in a study of T-cell reconstitution after alpha-beta-depleted transplantation in children. Notes on the study in general: The authors attributed T-cell counts and diversity one year after transplant mostly to newly produced T cells.

Preparing the TCRbeta library involved the use of unique molecular identifiers. TCRdb itself ran the PCR reads through MiXCR, one entry per CDR3 protein. The sample includes around 420,000 distinct CDR3 sequences, 15% to 20% of them seen just once. This clonotype was counted between two and nine times. The antigen is unknown. This sequence was found in a boy younger than two who had a stem cell transplant for Wiskott-Aldrich syndrome, so the T cells may come from the graft donor. The sample here was PBMCs, mostly from graft donor cells, taken 360 days after TCRalphabeta/CD19-depleted stem cell transplant.

The CDR3 region is CASSLRRLNEKLFF. In DNA, the CDR3 is TGTGCCAGCAGCTTAAGGCGGCTAAATGAAAAACTGTTTTTT. The chain links TRBV5-5 to TRBJ1-4, with D uncertain. CDR3 length equals 14 residues. CDR1 and CDR2 from the germline V gene are SGHKS and YYEKEE (reference sequence). Trimming pared 2 bases from V and 5 bases from J, leaving 10 bases between.